One and the same sample provided the 25 T cell receptor beta chains below, sequenced in a study of T-cell memory formation after mild COVID-19. MiXCR, run by TCRdb on the 5' RACE reads, gives a single entry per CDR3 protein. The table shows more than 250,000 distinct CDR3 sequences, with about 17% occurring only once. Sequenced: PBMCs or a T cell subset sorted from them (not recorded which). The source is a young man who had mild COVID-19 (a few samples of this study predate the infection). Cell type and time point are not known.

This clonotype occurred a few times. This chain uses TRBV5-5 with TRBJ2-2; no firm D call. V was pared by 2 bases and J by 2 bases, with 7 bases between. CDR1 is SGHKS, CDR2 YYEKEE, per germline (reference sequence). This CDR3 is 14 amino acids long. CDR3 sequence: CASSLGANTGELFF. For the CDR3, the DNA is TGTGCCAGCAGCTTAGGTGCCAACACCGGGGAGCTGTTTTTT.

V usage is TRBV7-3 and J usage is TRBJ2-1, with 10 bases that match TRBD2. Germline V gives CDR1 SGHTA, CDR2 FQGTGA. This CDR3 is 16 amino acids long. V dropped 3 bases and J dropped 1; count of bases not matched to a gene: 3. The DNA for the CDR3 is TGTGCCAGCAGCTTTGGACTAGCGGAGTCCTACAATGAGCAGTTCTTC. Its protein product is CASSFGLAESYNEQFF.

The V gene is TRBV9, the J gene TRBJ1-5, with 8 bases that match TRBD1. The V gene's germline CDR1 is SGDLS and CDR2 YYNGEE. The CDR3 is made up of 14 amino acids. V was pared by 3 bases and J by 6 bases, with 5 bases of the junction left unmatched. The CDR3: CASSAAGGPQPQHF. Written as DNA, the CDR3 is TGTGCCAGCAGCGCAGCAGGGGGCCCTCAGCCCCAGCATTTT. Looking up the rest from reference TRBV9 and TRBJ1-5 gives the full variable domain: DSGVTQTPKHLITATGQRVTLRCSPRSGDLSVYWYQQSLDQGLQFLIQYYNGEERAKGNILERFSAQQFPDLHSELNLSSLELGDSALYFCASSAAGGPQPQHFGDGTRLSIL.

This chain's CDR3 is CASSAWGAKNIQYF. The CDR3 region has the DNA TGTGCCAGCAGTGCCTGGGGGGCCAAAAACATTCAGTACTTC. The genes are TRBV2 and TRBJ2-4, with D possibly called TRBD1 or TRBD2 (5 bases each). CDR1 and CDR2 from the germline V gene are SNHLY and FYNNEI. The CDR3 runs to 14 residues. The V end was cut by 4 bases, the J end by 1 base, with 8 bases between. Variable domain in full (rest from reference TRBV2 and TRBJ2-4): EPEVTQTPSHQVTQMGQEVILRCVPISNHLYFYWYRQILGQKVEFLVSFYNNEISEKSEIFDDQFSVERPDGSNFTLKIRSTKLEDSAMYFCASSAWGAKNIQYFGAGTRLSVL.

This clonotype was seen repeatedly, ten times or more. The V gene is TRBV6-2 or TRBV6-3, the J gene TRBJ2-5, with a possible D match to TRBD1 (5 bases). The V end was cut by 5 bases, the J end by 2 bases, with 15 bases between. CDR1 is MNHEY and CDR2 is SVGEGT in the germline V gene. This CDR3 is built from 15 residues. The CDR3 nucleotides are TGTGCCAGCAGTGACCTCAGACAGATGCAAGAGACCCAGTACTTC. The encoded protein is CASSDLRQMQETQYF.

The sample holds a few counts of this clonotype. V is TRBV28 and J is TRBJ2-1; D call uncertain. The V gene's germline CDR1 is MDHEN and CDR2 SYDVKM. The V and J ends lost 10 bases and 3 bases respectively, with 10 bases between them. The CDR3 is 12 residues long. CDR3 coding DNA: TGTGCCACACAGACCCTCTACAATGAGCAGTTCTTC. Translation: CATQTLYNEQFF.

This clonotype appeared many times. The CDR3, as DNA: TGTGCCAGCAGCTTGGCGGGACCCCAGGGCGGGGAGCTGTTTTTT. It is translated as CASSLAGPQGGELFF. The chain recombines TRBV7-3 with TRBJ2-2; the D gene is possibly TRBD2 (6 bases). Trimming took 3 bases from V and 7 from J, leaving 15 bases between them. The CDR3 sequence is 15 residues long. Per the germline V gene, CDR1 is SGHTA and CDR2 is FQGTGA.

The gene calls are TRBV25-1 and TRBJ1-4, with D possibly TRBD1 on 5 matching bases. There are 13 residues in the CDR3. Germline V gene sequence: CDR1 MGHDK, CDR2 SYGVNS. V was cut by 6 bases and J by 2 bases, with 7 bases left in between. CDR3 region: CASSRETNEKLFF. For the CDR3, the DNA is TGTGCCAGCAGCAGGGAGACTAATGAAAAACTGTTTTTT.

V and J are TRBV9 and TRBJ1-2, with 7 bases lining up with TRBD1. CDR1 is SGDLS and CDR2 is YYNGEE in the germline V gene. The CDR3 consists of 14 residues. The J segment lost 6 bases and the V segment lost 0 bases, leaving 5 bases of the junction unmatched. The CDR3 protein is CASSVEPGGDGYTF. CDR3 nucleotide sequence: TGTGCCAGCAGCGTAGAACCAGGGGGAGATGGCTACACCTTC.

This clonotype was observed a handful of times. V and J are TRBV9 and TRBJ2-7, with 8 bases aligning to TRBD2. This CDR3 region has 14 residues. After removal of 3 bases from V and 2 bases from J, the junction contained 4 bases not matched to a gene. Germline assignment: CDR1 SGDLS and CDR2 YYNGEE. CDR3 coding DNA: TGTGCCAGCAGCGCGGGAGGGAACCCCTACGAGCAGTACTTC. It translates to CASSAGGNPYEQYF.

This clonotype was detected only a few times. This chain joins TRBV14 and TRBJ2-1; 10 nucleotides agree with TRBD2. Germline lookup yields CDR1 SGHDN and CDR2 FVKESK. With V trimmed by 3 bases and J by 3 bases, 8 bases remained unmatched. The CDR3 is 17 residues long. The CDR3 DNA reads TGTGCCAGCAGCCAGGCCGCAGCGGGGGGGCTCTACAATGAGCAGTTCTTC. Translating gives CASSQAAAGGLYNEQFF.

This chain uses TRBV9 with TRBJ1-1, with D unclear. The CDR3 is made up of 14 amino acids. Trimming left V 2 bases short and J 0 bases short, with 8 bases between. Germline V gene sequence: CDR1 SGDLS, CDR2 YYNGEE. Here the CDR3 reads CASSVGVMNTEAFF. The CDR3 nucleotides are TGTGCCAGCAGCGTCGGAGTCATGAACACTGAAGCTTTCTTT.

V is TRBV3-1 and J is TRBJ1-6; no clear D. This CDR3 contains 15 residues. Germline lookup yields CDR1 LGHDT and CDR2 YNNKEL (reference sequence). Trimming shortened V by 4 bases and J by 8 bases, and 15 bases separated the two germline ends. In DNA form, the CDR3 reads TGTGCCAGCAGCCCCCGGGTCGGGCAGGATTCACCCCTCCACTTT. As protein: CASSPRVGQDSPLHF.

This clonotype was found once. The rearrangement links TRBV10-3 to TRBJ1-6; TRBD1 matches 11 bases. The CDR3 totals 13 residues. V lost 6 bases and J lost 10; bases outside the gene matches: 2. Germline CDR1 is ENHRY and CDR2 is SYGVKD. This CDR3 is CAIRGQGDSPLHF. Written as DNA, the CDR3 is TGTGCCATCAGGGGACAGGGGGACTCACCCCTCCACTTT.

This clonotype showed up many times. This sequence joins TRBV29-1 and TRBJ2-1, with D tentatively TRBD2 (6 bases). CDR3 size: 12 residues. Trimming left V 3 bases short and J 8 bases short, with 11 bases between. CDR1 SQVTM and CDR2 ANQGSEA come from the germline V gene. CDR3 nucleotides: TGCAGCGTTGAGGAGAGGGACTATGAGCAGTTCTTC. It codes for CSVEERDYEQFF.

This clonotype was recorded only once. The gene calls are TRBV19 and TRBJ2-1; D is perhaps TRBD2 (7 bases). V was shortened by 1 base and J by 8 bases, with 21 bases between the two germline ends. The germline CDR1 and CDR2 sequences are LNHDA and SQIVND (reference sequence). The CDR3 has 17 residues. CDR3 amino acids: CASSIVGRGAGFYEQFF. The CDR3 nucleotides are TGTGCCAGTAGTATAGTCGGTCGGGGGGCCGGTTTCTATGAGCAGTTCTTC.

V and J are TRBV7-9 and TRBJ2-1, with 9 positions matching TRBD2. The CDR3 sequence is 14 residues long. CDR1 and CDR2 (germline): SEHNR, FQNEAQ (reference sequence). Trimming at V came to 8 bases and at J to 4 bases, leaving 6 bases not matched to a gene. The CDR3 nucleotides read TGTGCCAGCGCCCAGACTAGCGGTTACAATGAGCAGTTCTTC. It codes for CASAQTSGYNEQFF.

There are a few counts of this clonotype. The rearrangement links TRBV21-1 to TRBJ2-3; no DNA check was done on the table's D call, TRBD2. TRBV21-1 is reported as a pseudogene. The CDR3 totals 17 residues. CDR3 protein: CASSKESSGASTDTQYF. The DNA of the CDR3 is TGTGCCAGCAGCAAAGAATCCAGCGGGGCTAGCACAGATACGCAGTATTTT.

This clonotype was detected ten times or more. This chain uses TRBV5-1 with TRBJ2-6; D is unresolved. V was pared by 4 bases and J by 3 bases, with 11 bases between. The germline gives CDR1 SGHRS, CDR2 YFSETQ. The CDR3 runs to 15 residues. CDR3 loop: CASSPLGIGANVLTF. The CDR3 nucleotides read TGCGCCAGCAGCCCCCTAGGGATTGGGGCCAACGTCCTGACTTTC.

The rearrangement joins TRBV10-1 to TRBJ2-7; no firm D call. The germline CDR1 and CDR2 sequences are WNHNN and SYGVQD (reference sequence). This CDR3 comprises 11 residues. DNA of the CDR3: TGCACCACCATGTTTGAGCACGAGCAGTACTTC. Residues: CTTMFEHEQYF.

In this sample, this clonotype turned up a few times. The chain recombines TRBV4-3 with TRBJ2-2; 7 positions match TRBD2. J was trimmed by 3 bases and V by 4 bases; bases with no gene match: 8. Germline V CDR1 and CDR2: LGHNA, YSLEER. This CDR3 region has 16 residues. The CDR3 loop is CASSPILGGDTGELFF. CDR3 nucleotide sequence: TGCGCCAGCAGCCCGATCTTGGGGGGGGACACCGGGGAGCTGTTTTTT.

The chain uses TRBV5-1 and TRBJ1-1; D is possibly TRBD1 (6 bases). V dropped 0 bases and J dropped 4 bases, with 16 bases sitting between them. Germline V lookup: CDR1 SGHRS, CDR2 YFSETQ. There are 16 residues in the CDR3. In nucleotides, the CDR3 is TGCGCCAGCAGCTTGGGTCTTCGGGGGGGCGGCACTGAAGCTTTCTTT. Translating it yields CASSLGLRGGGTEAFF. Combining the CDR3 with reference TRBV5-1 and TRBJ1-1 gives the whole variable domain KAGVTQTPRYLIKTRGQQVTLSCSPISGHRSVSWYQQTPGQGLQFLFEYFSETQRNKGNFPGRFSGRQFSNSRSEMNVSTLELGDSALYLCASSLGLRGGGTEAFFGQGTRLTVV.

This clonotype turned up a few times. The J gene is TRBJ2-3, the V gene TRBV7-8, with no clear D. Germline V gene data show CDR1 as SGHVS and CDR2 as FQNEAQ. The V end lost 6 bases, the J end lost 3 bases, and 31 bases lay between the germline ends. This CDR3 contains 20 residues. The DNA for the CDR3 is TGTGCCAGCAGAAGGTTGGCTTCCGATCCCACTCGCCTAAAAACAGATACGCAGTATTTT. Protein sequence: CASRRLASDPTRLKTDTQYF.

Of note for this clonotype: Compared with germline, one end of the junction differs, possibly owing to a read error. The V gene is TRBV7-9, the J gene TRBJ1-1; D not resolved. CDR1 and CDR2 from the germline V gene are SEHNR and FQNEAQ (reference sequence). This CDR3 contains 13 residues. CDR3 region: CASSLQVNTDAFF. Written as DNA, the CDR3 is TGTGCCAGCAGCCTCCAGGTTAACACTGATGCTTTCTTT.

This clonotype has only a few counts. J is TRBJ2-3 and V is TRBV4-3, with D hard to call. The germline gives CDR1 LGHNA, CDR2 YSLEER. The germline V and J ends were trimmed by 4 bases and 7 bases, with 15 bases remaining between them. The CDR3 has 14 amino acids. In DNA, the CDR3 is TGCGCCAGCAGCCGAAAACGGACCGAAAATACGCAGTATTTT. Translated: CASSRKRTENTQYF.